This T cell receptor beta chain was documented in a study of early T cells in non-severe SARS-CoV-2 infection. For the study at large: Sequencing of bulk RNA from unsorted whole blood was done, without chain pairing.

The CDR3 spans 16 residues. CDR1 is SGHKS and CDR2 is YYEKEE in the germline V gene (reference sequence). V lost 6 bases, J lost 0 bases, and 19 bases lay in between. About this clonotype: Its target is not known.

Attachment of unique molecular identifiers to individual cDNA molecules was performed. TCRdb re-called the 5' RACE reads with MiXCR, one entry per CDR3 protein. This sample has over 55,000 distinct CDR3 sequences, with 6.5% to 8.5% found just once. The study's findings and limits: VDJdb-based annotation leaned toward anti-spike CD8 responses and missed private and CD4 specificities.

The chain employs TRBV5-5 and TRBJ2-7; D is perhaps TRBD1 (6 bases). Sequenced material: whole blood. This TCR was recovered from an adult who was a healthcare worker with PCR-confirmed SARS-CoV-2 infection or an uninfected control (not recorded which). This CDR3 reads CASTPGELQSSYEQYF. The CDR3 nucleotides read TGTGCCAGCACCCCAGGGGAATTACAAAGCTCCTACGAGCAGTACTTC.